Presented here are 11 T cell receptor beta chains from one specimen sequenced in a study of cytomegalovirus exposure and HLA in healthy donors. Amplification used 60 Vbeta primers and 13 Jbeta primers. Clones were read by immunoSEQ multiplex PCR, and TCRdb kept only the in-frame ones, dropping some. Among fewer than 250,000 clones listed, 70% to 90% were seen once. Sequencing was done on a sample of PBMCs. The source of these receptors is a man aged 30 to 45 in good health and CMV-seronegative.

This clone has just one count. The CDR3 sequence: CASSYRGGYGYTF. CDR3 DNA sequence: TGTGCCAGCAGTTACAGGGGGGGCTATGGCTACACCTTC. The chain couples TRBV6-5 to TRBJ1-2; possible D gene TRBD1, 6 bases. Trimming removed 2 bases from V and 4 bases from J, with 8 bases in between. This CDR3 is 13 amino acids long. Per the germline V gene, CDR1 is MNHEY and CDR2 is SVGAGI.

This chain links TRBV18 with TRBJ1-1; possible D gene TRBD1, 5 bases. Trimming left V 0 bases short and J 1 base short, with 9 bases between. The germline CDR1 and CDR2 sequences are KGHSH and LQKENI. The CDR3 sequence is 15 residues long. The CDR3 DNA is TGTGCCAGCTCACCACCAAACAGGAGGAACACTGAAGCTTTCTTT. Translated: CASSPPNRRNTEAFF.

This chain uses TRBV4-3 with TRBJ2-1; a possible D gene is TRBD2 (6 bases). Looked up from germline, CDR1 is LGHNA and CDR2 is YSLEER. This CDR3 is built from 14 residues. Between the trimmed V and J ends, which lost 3 bases and 10 bases, there was a span of 16 bases. CDR3 in DNA: TGCGCCAGCAGCCATTATCTGTTAGCGGAAGAGCAGTTCTTC. It yields the protein CASSHYLLAEEQFF.

In nucleotides, the CDR3 is TGTGCCAGCAGCTTGATCCTTGGTCAGGGAAGCGAGACCCAGTACTTC. This gives the protein CASSLILGQGSETQYF. V and J are TRBV5-8 and TRBJ2-5; D possibly corresponds to TRBD1 (5 bases). CDR3 length: 16 amino acids. Germline loops: CDR1 SGHTS, CDR2 YDEGEE. Trimming removed 1 base at V and 5 bases at J, with 18 bases between. Based on the CDR3 plus reference TRBV5-8 and TRBJ2-5, the full variable domain is EAGVTQSPTHLIKTRGQQATLRCSPISGHTSVYWYQQALGLGLQFLLWYDEGEERNRGNFPPRFSGRQFPNYSSELNVNALELEDSALYLCASSLILGQGSETQYFGPGTRLLVL.

This chain uses TRBV7-2 with TRBJ2-5; the match to TRBD1 covers 7 bases. V trimming: 5 bases; J trimming: 5 bases; junction bases outside the gene matches: 11. Germline CDR1 SGHTA, CDR2 FQGNSA. This CDR3 has 15 amino acids. CDR3 in amino acids: CASSKVTGFTETQYF. The CDR3 DNA sequence: TGTGCCAGCAGCAAAGTGACAGGGTTCACGGAGACCCAGTACTTC.

The DNA of the CDR3 is TGTGCCAGCAGGCCGAACAGAGGGAACTATGGCTACACCTTC. This translates into CASRPNRGNYGYTF. This chain joins TRBV6-5 and TRBJ1-2; D not resolved. The germline V gene has CDR1 MNHEY and CDR2 SVGAGI. V shed 6 bases and J shed 2 bases, with 13 bases lying between them. This CDR3 is 14 amino acids long.

This clone has just one count. The rearrangement uses TRBV9 and TRBJ1-6; D possibly corresponds to TRBD1 (5 bases). This CDR3 has 15 amino acids. Trimming removed 0 bases at V and 5 bases at J, with 9 bases between. Per germline, CDR1 SGDLS and CDR2 YYNGEE. The CDR3 region has the DNA TGTGCCAGCAGCGTAGATGGAGGGGATAATTCACCCCTCCACTTT. This sequence encodes CASSVDGGDNSPLHF.

The V gene is TRBV10-1, the J gene TRBJ2-7, with D possibly TRBD1 on 5 matching bases. CDR1 WNHNN and CDR2 SYGVQD come from the germline V gene (reference sequence). V lost 6 bases, J lost 2 bases, and 11 bases lay in between. The CDR3 sequence is 13 residues long. The CDR3 loop reads CASSSGFTYEQYF. Here the CDR3 DNA reads TGCGCCAGCAGCTCAGGGTTTACCTACGAGCAGTACTTC.

The chain carries TRBV6-5 and TRBJ2-1, with 9 bases fitting TRBD1. Unmatched junction bases numbered 5, after V lost 8 bases and J lost 3 bases. Germline loops: CDR1 MNHEY, CDR2 SVGAGI. This CDR3 is 14 amino acids long. This CDR3 is CASASGQGYNEQFF. The DNA for the CDR3 is TGTGCCAGCGCCTCGGGACAGGGCTACAATGAGCAGTTCTTC.

This chain uses TRBV27 with TRBJ2-7; possibly TRBD2 for D (6 bases). This CDR3 region has 11 residues. Germline CDR1 reads MNHEY; CDR2 reads SMNVEV (reference sequence). The germline V and J ends were trimmed by 8 bases and 6 bases, with 11 bases remaining between them. As DNA, the CDR3 is TGTGCCAGCGGCTGGGGGGTCGAGCAGTACTTC. It yields the protein CASGWGVEQYF.

The V gene is TRBV18, the J gene TRBJ2-7; 8 bases are shared with TRBD2. Germline CDR1 is KGHSH and CDR2 is LQKENI. The CDR3 runs to 15 residues. V lost 4 bases and J lost 2; bases outside the gene matches: 7. In DNA form, the CDR3 reads TGTGCCAGCTCACTGGGGCGGGGGGACGCCTACGAGCAGTACTTC. This gives the protein CASSLGRGDAYEQYF.